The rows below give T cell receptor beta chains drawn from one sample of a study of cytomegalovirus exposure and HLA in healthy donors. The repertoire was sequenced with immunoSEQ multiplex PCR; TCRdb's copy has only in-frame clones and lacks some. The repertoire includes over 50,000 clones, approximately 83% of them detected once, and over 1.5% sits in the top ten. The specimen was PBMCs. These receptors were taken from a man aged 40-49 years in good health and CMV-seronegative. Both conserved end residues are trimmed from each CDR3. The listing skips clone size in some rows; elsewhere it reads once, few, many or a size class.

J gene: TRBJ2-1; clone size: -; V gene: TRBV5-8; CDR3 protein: ASSPGTSGGAVDEQF
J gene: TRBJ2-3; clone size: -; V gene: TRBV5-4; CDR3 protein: ASSNFFSGGLPSTDTQY
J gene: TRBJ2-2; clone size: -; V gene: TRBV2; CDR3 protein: ASSDATGTSGGPAPGELF
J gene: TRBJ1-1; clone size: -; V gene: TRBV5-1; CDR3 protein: ASSLGDRGTEAF
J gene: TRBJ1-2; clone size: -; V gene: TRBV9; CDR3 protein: ASSVTSGTGEGYT
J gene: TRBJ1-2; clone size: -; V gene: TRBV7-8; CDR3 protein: ASSLAGAGGYT
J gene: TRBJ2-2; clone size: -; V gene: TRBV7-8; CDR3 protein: ASSSRGQGMRGTGELF
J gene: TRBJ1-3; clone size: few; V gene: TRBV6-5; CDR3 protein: ASRKQGVDTIY
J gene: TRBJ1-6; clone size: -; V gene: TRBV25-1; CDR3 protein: ASSELGQGAFSPLH
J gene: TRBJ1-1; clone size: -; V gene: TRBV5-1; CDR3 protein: ASSLTGTANTEAF
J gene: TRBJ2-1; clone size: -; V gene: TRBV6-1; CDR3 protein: ASSYGTDYNEQF
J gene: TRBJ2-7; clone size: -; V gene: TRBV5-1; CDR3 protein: ASSVQGIGYEQY
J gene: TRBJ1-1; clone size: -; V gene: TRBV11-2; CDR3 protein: ASSAFKNTEAF
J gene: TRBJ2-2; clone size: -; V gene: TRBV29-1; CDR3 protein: SVNGQGIGTGELF
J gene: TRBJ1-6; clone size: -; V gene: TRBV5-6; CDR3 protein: ASSPGQGSSYNSPLH
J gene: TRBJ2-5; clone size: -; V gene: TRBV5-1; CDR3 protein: ASSSGLVAITQY
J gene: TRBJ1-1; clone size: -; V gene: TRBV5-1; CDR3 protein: ASSFQGGVETEAF
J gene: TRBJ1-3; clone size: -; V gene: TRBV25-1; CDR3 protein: ASRGGGDTIY
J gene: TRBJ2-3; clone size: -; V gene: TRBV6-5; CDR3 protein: ASSLGQLRDTQY
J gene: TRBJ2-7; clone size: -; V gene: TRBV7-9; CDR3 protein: ASSLWTGGAYEQY
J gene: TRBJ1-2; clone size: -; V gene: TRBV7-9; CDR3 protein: ASSPWASEGNYGYT
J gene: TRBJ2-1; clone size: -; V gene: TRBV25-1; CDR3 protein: ASSGLGQNNEQF
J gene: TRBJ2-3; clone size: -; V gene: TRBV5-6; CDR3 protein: ASSLLGGQSSGTDTQY
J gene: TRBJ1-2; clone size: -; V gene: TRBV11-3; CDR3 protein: ASSSSGGLGYT
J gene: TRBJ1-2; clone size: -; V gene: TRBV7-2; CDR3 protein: ASSFPGTGVYGYT
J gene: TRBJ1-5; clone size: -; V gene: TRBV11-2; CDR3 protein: ASSFRRSDRASNQPQH
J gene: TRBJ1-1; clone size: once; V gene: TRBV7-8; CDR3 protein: ASSQLLGGTEAF
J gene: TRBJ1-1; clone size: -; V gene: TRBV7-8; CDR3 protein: ASSIGQANTEAF
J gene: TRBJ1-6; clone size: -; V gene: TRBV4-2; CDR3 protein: ASSLGTGVLSPPLH
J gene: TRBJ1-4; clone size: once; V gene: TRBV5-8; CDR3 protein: ASSLDTGGEKLF
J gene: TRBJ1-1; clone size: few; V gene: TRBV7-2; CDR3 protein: ASSQGRFTEAF
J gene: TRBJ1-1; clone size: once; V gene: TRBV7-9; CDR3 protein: ASSPPAGTEAF
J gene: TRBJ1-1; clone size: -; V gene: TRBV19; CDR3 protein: ASSITRQGEAF
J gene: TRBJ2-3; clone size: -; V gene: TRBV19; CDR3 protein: ASSPLAGGGTDTQY
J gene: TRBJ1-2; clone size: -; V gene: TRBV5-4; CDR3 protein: ASSAGALYGYT
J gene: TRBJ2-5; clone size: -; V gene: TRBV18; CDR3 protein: ASSPQVTNQETQY
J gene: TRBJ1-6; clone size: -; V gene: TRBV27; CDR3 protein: ASSPGQGLGNSPLH
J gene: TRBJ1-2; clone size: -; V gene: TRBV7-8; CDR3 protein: ASTSTGWRGYT
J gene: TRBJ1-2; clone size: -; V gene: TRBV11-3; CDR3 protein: ASSFRQAGRVYGYT
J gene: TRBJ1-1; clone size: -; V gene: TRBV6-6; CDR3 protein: ASSYGTANTEAF
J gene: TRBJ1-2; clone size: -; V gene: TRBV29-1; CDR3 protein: SVNREFGYT
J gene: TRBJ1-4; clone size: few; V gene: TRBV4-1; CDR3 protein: ASSQPRGNEKLF
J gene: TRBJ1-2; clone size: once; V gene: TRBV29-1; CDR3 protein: SVEQSRTGRDAYGYT
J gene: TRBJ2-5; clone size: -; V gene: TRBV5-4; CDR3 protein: ASSLFNSQETQY
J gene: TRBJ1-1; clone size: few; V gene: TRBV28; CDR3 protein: ASTMRAGSTEAF
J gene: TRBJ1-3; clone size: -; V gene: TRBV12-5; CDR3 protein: ASGPQGAGDTIY
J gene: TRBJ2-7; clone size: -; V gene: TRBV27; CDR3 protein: ASSSTTSVSYEQY
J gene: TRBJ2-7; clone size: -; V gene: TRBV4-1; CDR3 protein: ASSETVHYEQY
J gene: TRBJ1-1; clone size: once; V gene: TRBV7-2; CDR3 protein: ASSLGQNTEAF
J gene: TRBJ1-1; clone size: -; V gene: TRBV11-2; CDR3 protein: ASSLGTYTEAF
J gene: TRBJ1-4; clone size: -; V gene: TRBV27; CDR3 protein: ASRDRDRGNEKLF
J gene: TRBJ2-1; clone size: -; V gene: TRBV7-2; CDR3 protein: ASSPLAGGYNEQF
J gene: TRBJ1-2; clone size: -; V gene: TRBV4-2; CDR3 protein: ASSQGEGTGGGYT